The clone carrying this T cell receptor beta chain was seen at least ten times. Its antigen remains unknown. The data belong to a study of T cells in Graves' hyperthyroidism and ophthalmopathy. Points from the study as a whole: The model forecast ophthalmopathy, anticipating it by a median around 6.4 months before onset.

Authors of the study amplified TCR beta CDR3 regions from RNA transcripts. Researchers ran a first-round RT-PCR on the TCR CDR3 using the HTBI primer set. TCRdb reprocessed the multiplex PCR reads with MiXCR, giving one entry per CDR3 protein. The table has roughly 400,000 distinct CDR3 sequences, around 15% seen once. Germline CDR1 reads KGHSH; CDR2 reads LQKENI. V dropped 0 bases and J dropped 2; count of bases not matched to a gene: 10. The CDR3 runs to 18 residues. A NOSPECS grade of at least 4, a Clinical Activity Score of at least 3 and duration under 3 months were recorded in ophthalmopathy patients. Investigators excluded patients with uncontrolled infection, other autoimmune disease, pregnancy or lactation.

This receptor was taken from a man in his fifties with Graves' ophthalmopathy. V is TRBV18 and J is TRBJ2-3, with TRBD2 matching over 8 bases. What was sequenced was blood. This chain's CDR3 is CASSPPFGGRTNTDTQYF. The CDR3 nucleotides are TGTGCCAGCTCACCACCGTTCGGCGGGAGGACCAACACAGATACGCAGTATTTT.